These 27 T cell receptor beta chains were all obtained from the same sample, sequenced in a study of T cell responses to AZD1222 COVID-19 vaccine. TCRdb keeps only in-frame clones here, not all; method: immunoSEQ multiplex PCR. The sample has about 110,000 clones; roughly four fifths are singletons. The input for sequencing was peripheral blood, taken on day 0 of AZD1222 vaccination. The receptors come from an adult in good health.

A few counts support this clone. The V gene is TRBV20-1, the J gene TRBJ1-3; D call uncertain. Trimming took off 7 bases at V and 9 bases at J, with 13 bases between the two ends. This CDR3 has 11 residues. CDR1 and CDR2 (germline): DFQATT, SNEGSKA (reference sequence). CDR3 DNA: TGCAGTGTCCCGGGTTCGAGCACCATATATTTT. Its protein is CSVPGSSTIYF.

The gene calls are TRBV27 and TRBJ1-1; no firm D call. This CDR3 region has 11 residues. The germline gives CDR1 MNHEY, CDR2 SMNVEV (reference sequence). V lost 11 bases, J lost 8 bases, and 15 bases lay in between. CDR3 coding DNA: TGTGCCCCCCACGGTCATGAGGAAGCTTTCTTT. As protein: CAPHGHEEAFF.

The chain joins TRBV2 to TRBJ2-5, with 7 bases fitting TRBD2. The CDR3 contains 15 residues. In germline, CDR1 is SNHLY, CDR2 FYNNEI. V lost 5 bases, J lost 0 bases, and 6 bases stayed unmatched. CDR3 nucleotides: TGTGCCAGCAGTCCCACTAGCGCCCACCAAGAGACCCAGTACTTC. This codes for CASSPTSAHQETQYF.

The chain has TRBV3-1 (or the pseudogene TRBV3-2) and TRBJ2-3, with a weak D call TRBD1 (6 bases). V was trimmed by 1 base and J by 4 bases, leaving 21 bases between them. Germline V lookup: CDR1 LGHDT, CDR2 YNNKEL (reference sequence). The CDR3 contains 18 residues. The CDR3 DNA follows: TGTGCCAGCAGCCAAGGCAGGGGATTTCTTTCGCTTGCAGATACGCAGTATTTT. It is translated as CASSQGRGFLSLADTQYF.

V gene TRBV27 combines with J gene TRBJ1-6; D is unresolved. There are 15 residues in the CDR3. The ends were cut back, 7 bases at V and 0 bases at J, with 10 bases in the middle. The germline CDR1 and CDR2 sequences are MNHEY and SMNVEV (reference sequence). The CDR3: CASTLGSSYNSPLHF. In DNA form, the CDR3 reads TGTGCCAGCACTCTGGGGAGCTCCTATAATTCACCCCTCCACTTT.

The chain links TRBV7-2 to TRBJ1-5; a possible D gene is TRBD1 (6 bases). V shed 6 bases and J shed 7 bases, with 19 bases lying between them. The CDR3 has 15 amino acids. The V gene's germline CDR1 is SGHTA and CDR2 FQGNSA. The CDR3 sequence is CASSLQGGSFQPQHF. The CDR3 coding sequence is TGTGCCAGCAGTTTACAGGGAGGGAGTTTCCAGCCCCAGCATTTT.

This clone was picked up a small number of times. V is TRBV7-2 and J is TRBJ2-7, with D maybe TRBD1 (6 bases). Germline values: CDR1 SGHTA, CDR2 FQGNSA. The ends were cut back, 5 bases at V and 3 bases at J, with 17 bases in the middle. This CDR3 is 15 amino acids long. In nucleotides, the CDR3 is TGTGCCAGCAGCCCCCAACAGGGCGCGTTCTACGAGCAGTACTTC. Encoded protein: CASSPQQGAFYEQYF.

This clone came up once. The rearrangement links TRBV9 to TRBJ2-2; 7 bases line up with TRBD2. This CDR3 spans 14 amino acids. Per germline, CDR1 SGDLS and CDR2 YYNGEE. After removal of 5 bases from V and 4 bases from J, the junction contained 5 bases not matched to a gene. The CDR3 DNA reads as TGTGCCAGCAGATGGCGGGAGATCACCGGGGAGCTGTTTTTT. Amino acids: CASRWREITGELFF. Full variable domain (remainder filled in from reference TRBV9 and TRBJ2-2): DSGVTQTPKHLITATGQRVTLRCSPRSGDLSVYWYQQSLDQGLQFLIQYYNGEERAKGNILERFSAQQFPDLHSELNLSSLELGDSALYFCASRWREITGELFFGEGSRLTVL.

This chain uses TRBV2 with TRBJ2-7, with TRBD1 as a possible D gene (6 bases). The CDR3 extends over 15 amino acids. Germline V CDR1 and CDR2: SNHLY, FYNNEI. Trimming took 1 base from V and 6 from J, leaving 16 bases between them. As DNA, the CDR3 is TGTGCCAGCAGTGAAGAGGCGACAGGTCTCGGCGAGCAGTACTTC. Translating gives CASSEEATGLGEQYF.

This chain uses TRBV5-6 with TRBJ1-1, with D maybe TRBD1 (6 bases). The CDR3 loop spans 15 amino acids. Trimming removed 4 bases from V and 1 base from J, with 14 bases in between. Germline V CDR1 and CDR2: SGHDT, YYEEEE. The CDR3, as DNA: TGTGCCAGCAGCCTGATGACAGGTACGAACACTGAAGCTTTCTTT. As protein: CASSLMTGTNTEAFF.

Only one count was recorded for this clone. The V gene is TRBV7-2, the J gene TRBJ1-1, with D perhaps matching TRBD1 (5 bases). CDR1 SGHTA and CDR2 FQGNSA come from the germline V gene. The V gene lost 1 base and the J gene lost 2 bases, with 17 bases spanning the gap. The CDR3 loop spans 17 amino acids. In DNA, the CDR3 is TGTGCCAGCAGCTTAGTGGGACCTAATCCTCGCAACACTGAAGCTTTCTTT. Translation gives CASSLVGPNPRNTEAFF.

This clone was counted only a few times. The chain uses TRBV4-3 and TRBJ1-2; 9 bases match TRBD1. Germline V gives CDR1 LGHNA, CDR2 YSLEER. After removal of 4 bases from V and 0 bases from J, the junction contained 9 bases not matched to a gene. The CDR3 has 17 amino acids. The CDR3 spells CASSPAPGQGANYGYTF. The CDR3 DNA reads as TGCGCCAGCAGCCCTGCCCCGGGACAGGGAGCTAACTATGGCTACACCTTC.

The chain couples TRBV9 to TRBJ1-3; D uncertain. V was trimmed by 0 bases and J by 4 bases, leaving 11 bases between them. From germline, CDR1 is SGDLS and CDR2 YYNGEE. This CDR3 comprises 15 residues. CDR3 residues: CASSVDTVPGNTIYF. The CDR3 nucleotides read TGTGCCAGCAGCGTAGACACGGTCCCGGGAAACACCATATATTTT.

Comments on this clone: One end of the junction varies from germline; a read error may be responsible. The chain is built from TRBV18 and TRBJ1-1; the D is unclear. Germline values: CDR1 KGHSH, CDR2 LQKENI. CDR3 length: 14 amino acids. CDR3 nucleotides: TGTGCCAGCTCGCCACAAGTCATGAACACTGAAGCTTTCTTT. As protein: CASSPQVMNTEAFF.

The chain is built from TRBV5-1 and TRBJ2-1; no reliable D call. V gave up 5 bases and J gave up 0 bases, with 12 bases separating them. Germline loops: CDR1 SGHRS, CDR2 YFSETQ. CDR3 length: 15 amino acids. CDR3 amino acids: CASRWSLSSYNEQFF. The CDR3 region has the DNA TGCGCCAGCAGGTGGTCCCTGAGCTCCTACAATGAGCAGTTCTTC. Based on the CDR3 plus reference TRBV5-1 and TRBJ2-1, the full variable domain is KAGVTQTPRYLIKTRGQQVTLSCSPISGHRSVSWYQQTPGQGLQFLFEYFSETQRNKGNFPGRFSGRQFSNSRSEMNVSTLELGDSALYLCASRWSLSSYNEQFFGPGTRLTVL.

This chain joins TRBV7-9 and TRBJ1-3, with D perhaps matching TRBD1 (6 bases). The germline CDR1 and CDR2 sequences are SEHNR and FQNEAQ (reference sequence). V lost 1 base to trimming and J lost 3 bases, with 13 bases between them. This CDR3 region has 16 residues. The CDR3: CASSLVAGASGNTIYF. CDR3 bases: TGTGCCAGCAGCTTAGTTGCAGGGGCAAGTGGAAACACCATATATTTT.

J is TRBJ2-7 and V is TRBV10-3, with 10 bases fitting TRBD1. Losses at the gene ends were 0 bases for V and 3 bases for J; bases not matched to a gene: 5. Germline loops: CDR1 ENHRY, CDR2 SYGVKD. The CDR3 totals 16 residues. The CDR3 reads CAISESVDRGLYEQYF. The CDR3 DNA sequence: TGTGCCATCAGTGAGTCGGTCGACAGGGGGCTCTACGAGCAGTACTTC.

The chain joins TRBV4-1 to TRBJ2-2; the match to TRBD1 covers 7 bases. In germline, CDR1 is MGHRA, CDR2 YSYEKL. The V segment lost 0 bases and the J segment 0 bases; nucleotides outside the gene matches: 7. This CDR3 region has 18 residues. CDR3 residues: CASSQESVDRANTGELFF. DNA for the CDR3: TGCGCCAGCAGCCAAGAATCGGTAGACAGGGCGAACACCGGGGAGCTGTTTTTT.

This clone was detected only a few times. V and J are TRBV3-1 (or the pseudogene TRBV3-2) and TRBJ2-7; maybe TRBD2 (5 bases). This CDR3 spans 14 amino acids. CDR1 is LGHDT, CDR2 YNNKEL, per germline (reference sequence). The V end lost 3 bases, the J end lost 6 bases, and 15 bases lay between the germline ends. CDR3 region: CASSQRSGSLEQYF. CDR3 DNA sequence: TGTGCCAGCAGCCAGAGGTCGGGGAGCCTCGAGCAGTACTTC.

The genes are TRBV5-6 and TRBJ1-4; TRBD1 matches 7 bases. This CDR3 comprises 14 residues. CDR1 is SGHDT, CDR2 YYEEEE, per germline. The trim removed 2 bases at V and 8 bases at J, leaving 6 bases unmatched. CDR3 in DNA: TGTGCCAGCAGCTTAACAGGGGAGTTGGAAAAACTGTTTTTT. It codes for CASSLTGELEKLFF.

This clone was recorded a few times. The chain employs TRBV9 and TRBJ1-4; no definite D call. The CDR3 is 15 residues long. Trimming stripped 3 bases from V and 0 bases from J, with 9 bases between. CDR1 is SGDLS and CDR2 is YYNGEE in the germline V gene. In DNA form, the CDR3 reads TGTGCCAGCAGCGCGGACGCGGCAACTAATGAAAAACTGTTTTTT. It encodes CASSADAATNEKLFF.

This clone was observed a single time. The chain joins TRBV7-8 to TRBJ2-3; 10 bases map to TRBD2. V shed 5 bases and J 6 bases; nucleotides not matched to a gene: 17. This CDR3 contains 18 residues. Germline V gene data show CDR1 as SGHVS and CDR2 as FQNEAQ. The CDR3 DNA follows: TGTGCCAGCAGCCCCAACCCCTACTCGCTAGCGGGAGCGGATACGCAGTATTTT. Translating gives CASSPNPYSLAGADTQYF.

The V and J genes are TRBV12-3 or TRBV12-4 and TRBJ1-6; no definite D call. Trimming removed 2 bases at V and 10 bases at J, with 9 bases between. The CDR3 contains 13 residues. The CDR3 reads CASSLLGDSPLHF. The CDR3 DNA reads as TGTGCCAGCAGTTTACTGGGCGACTCACCCCTCCACTTT.

V is TRBV18 and J is TRBJ1-1; 8 bases match TRBD1. CDR1 is KGHSH, CDR2 LQKENI, per germline. The trim removed 3 bases at V and 0 bases at J, leaving 6 bases unmatched. The CDR3 loop spans 16 amino acids. The CDR3 DNA reads TGTGCCAGCTCACCCCAGGGGGCTGGGGTGAACACTGAAGCTTTCTTT. Protein product: CASSPQGAGVNTEAFF.

The J gene is TRBJ1-4, the V gene TRBV7-2; no reliable D call. This CDR3 region has 13 residues. V was shortened by 1 base and J by 6 bases, with 6 bases between the two germline ends. Germline-derived CDR1 and CDR2 are SGHTA and FQGNSA. CDR3 nucleotide sequence: TGTGCCAGCAGCTTAGGACACCATGAAAAACTGTTTTTT. Translating it yields CASSLGHHEKLFF.

The genes are TRBV28 and TRBJ1-1; 8 bases align to TRBD1. V shed 6 bases, J shed 3 bases, and the junction held 21 bases outside the gene matches. Germline loops: CDR1 MDHEN, CDR2 SYDVKM. The CDR3 has 19 amino acids. The DNA of the CDR3 is TGTGCCAGCAGATTTAGTAGCCTTAACACGGACAGGGCGGACACTGAAGCTTTCTTT. This encodes CASRFSSLNTDRADTEAFF.

The chain combines TRBV6-5 with TRBJ2-5; 8 nucleotides agree with TRBD1. V gave up 4 bases and J gave up 4 bases; unmatched junction bases: 8. The CDR3 length is 15 residues. The germline gives CDR1 MNHEY, CDR2 SVGAGI. The chain's CDR3 is CASSFRQGYRETQYF. CDR3 in DNA: TGTGCCAGCAGTTTCCGACAGGGGTATCGAGAGACCCAGTACTTC.